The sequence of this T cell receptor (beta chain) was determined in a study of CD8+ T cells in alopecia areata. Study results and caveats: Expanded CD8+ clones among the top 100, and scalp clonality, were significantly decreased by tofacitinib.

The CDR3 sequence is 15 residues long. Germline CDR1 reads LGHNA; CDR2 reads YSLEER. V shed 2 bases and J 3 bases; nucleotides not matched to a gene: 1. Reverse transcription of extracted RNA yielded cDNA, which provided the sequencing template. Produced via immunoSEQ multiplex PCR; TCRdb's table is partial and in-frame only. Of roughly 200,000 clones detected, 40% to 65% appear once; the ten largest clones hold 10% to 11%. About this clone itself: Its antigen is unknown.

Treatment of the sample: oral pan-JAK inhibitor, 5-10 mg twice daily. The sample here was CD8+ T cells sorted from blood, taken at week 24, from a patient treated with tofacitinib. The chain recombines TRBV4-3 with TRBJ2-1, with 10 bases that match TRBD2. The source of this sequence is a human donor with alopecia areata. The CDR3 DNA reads TGCGCCAGCAGCCAACTAGCGGGGGACTACAATGAGCAGTTCTTC. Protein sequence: CASSQLAGDYNEQFF.